These T cell receptor beta chains were read from a single sample in a study of graft-versus-host responses after intestinal transplantation. Assay used: immunoSEQ multiplex PCR; TCRdb lists only in-frame clones, some missing. The sample lists 55,000 to 70,000 clones, 91% seen once, with 2.5% to 3% in the top ten. The starting material was PBMCs, obtained approximately four months after intestinal transplantation. The receptors derive from a human patient who received an intestinal transplant, so some T cells may come from the graft donor. CDR3s include the opening cysteine and the closing phenylalanine or tryptophan. A D gene is named only where the DNA matches it firmly. Only part of the rows carry a size: once, few, many, or a class if the clone is expanded.

TRBJ2-6 - TRBV5-5 - TGTGCCAGCAGCTTGGGAGCGGAGGGAGCTGGGGCCAACGTCCTGACTTTC CASSLGAEGAGANVLTF
TRBJ2-7 - TRBV5-1 - TGCGCCAGCAGCTTGGGACCCCAGGGCGCCCGGCTGGAGCAGTACTTC CASSLGPQGARLEQYF
TRBJ1-2 - TRBV28 - TGTGCCAGCGGACCGAGGGGGTTTGGCTACACCTTC CASGPRGFGYTF
TRBJ2-7 - TRBV11-2 - TGTGCCAGCAGCTCTATCGTCGTCTACGAGCAGTACTTC CASSSIVVYEQYF
TRBJ1-5 - TRBV28 TRBD1 TGTGCCAGCAGTTTGGGGACAGTCCCCTATAGCAATCAGCCCCAGCATTTT CASSLGTVPYSNQPQHF
TRBJ2-1 - TRBV4-1 - TGCGCCAGCAGCCAAGAGACCGTTCAGGGTCGGGGTGAGCAGTTCTTC CASSQETVQGRGEQFF
TRBJ2-1 - TRBV13 TRBD2 TGTGCCAGCAGCTCCTACACTAGCGGGGGCGGGGATGAGCAGTTCTTC CASSSYTSGGGDEQFF
TRBJ2-7 - TRBV6-1 - TGTGCCAGCAGTGAAGACAGTTCCTACGAGCAGTACTTC CASSEDSSYEQYF
TRBJ2-7 - TRBV13 - TGTGCCAGCAGCGGGGGGGACGGGACAACCTACGAGCAGTACTTC CASSGGDGTTYEQYF
TRBJ2-7 - TRBV19 - TGTGCCAGTAGCTCGGATAGGGGGGAGGACTACTACGAGCAGTACTTC CASSSDRGEDYYEQYF
TRBJ2-7 - TRBV28 - TGTGCCAGCAGTGGGAGGGGGGGCTCCTACGAGCAGTACTTC CASSGRGGSYEQYF
TRBJ2-6 - TRBV7-8 TRBD1 TGTGCCAGCAGCTTAACGACCGGGACAGGCCCCTCTGGGGCCAACGTCCTGACTTTC CASSLTTGTGPSGANVLTF
TRBJ2-5 - TRBV28 - TGTGCCAGCAGAACCCGAGGCACCCAAGAGACCCAGTACTTC CASRTRGTQETQYF
TRBJ2-1 - TRBV9 - TGTGCCAGCGGACGATGGGGAAGCAATGAGCAGTTCTTC CASGRWGSNEQFF
TRBJ2-7 - TRBV7-9 - TGTGCCAGCAGCTTAGCCGACTACGAGCAGTACTTC CASSLADYEQYF
TRBJ2-7 - TRBV29-1 TRBD1 TGCAGCGTTGCCCAGGGGGTAATAGGGGAGCAGTACTTC CSVAQGVIGEQYF
TRBJ2-1 - TRBV29-1 TRBD2 TGCAGCGTTAAAGGGACTAGCGGGAGCTCCTACAATGAGCAGTTCTTC CSVKGTSGSSYNEQFF
TRBJ2-5 - TRBV15 TRBD1 TGTGCCACCAGCAGCGGGACAGGAGCGGAGACCCAGTACTTC CATSSGTGAETQYF
TRBJ2-1 - TRBV7-3 TRBD2 TGTGCCAGCAGCCCCACTAGCGGAGGATACAATGAGCAGTTCTTC CASSPTSGGYNEQFF
TRBJ1-1 - TRBV29-1 - TGCAGCGTTTGGGAACAGGGAGGCACTGAAGCTTTCTTT CSVWEQGGTEAFF
TRBJ2-6 - TRBV28 TRBD1 TGTGCCAGCAGGACAGGGGGCGCCCCTGGGGCCAACGTCCTGACTTTC CASRTGGAPGANVLTF
TRBJ1-4 once TRBV4-1 - TGCGCCAGCAGCCAAACATCCGGGAACAATGAAAAACTGTTTTTT CASSQTSGNNEKLFF
TRBJ1-5 - TRBV5-8 - TGTGCCAGCAGCCCGGGGTGGAGTTCTCGGCAGCCCCAGCATTTT CASSPGWSSRQPQHF
TRBJ2-7 once TRBV7-2 TRBD2 TGTGCCAGCAGCCTAAAGAGCGGGGGGGCGTACGAGCAGTACTTC CASSLKSGGAYEQYF
TRBJ1-5 - TRBV21-1 - TGTGCCAGCAGCAAAAGTAGGGGTAGTGGTAGCAATCAGCCCCAGCATTTT CASSKSRGSGSNQPQHF
TRBJ2-2 - TRBV5-1 TRBD2 TGCGCCAGCAGCTTGGTTAGCGGGACTAACACCGGGGAGCTGTTTTTT CASSLVSGTNTGELFF
TRBJ2-6 - TRBV9 TRBD2 TGTGCCAGCAGCGCCCGGGGAGGGACCGGGGCCAACGTCCTGACTTTC CASSARGGTGANVLTF
TRBJ2-6 - TRBV15 - TGTGCCACCAGCAGTGCAAGAGGCTCTGGGGCCAACGTCCTGACTTTC CATSSARGSGANVLTF
TRBJ2-5 - TRBV7-8 - TGTGCCAGCAGCTTAGCCCCAGAGACCCAGTACTTC CASSLAPETQYF
TRBJ2-3 - TRBV5-1 - TGCGCCAGCAGCACGGGCCCCACAGATACGCAGTATTTT CASSTGPTDTQYF
TRBJ2-3 once TRBV7-8 TRBD2 TGTGCCAGCGGGAGACTAGCGGAGAGCACAGATACGCAGTATTTT CASGRLAESTDTQYF
TRBJ1-2 - TRBV7-9 - TGTGCCAGCAGCTTAGGACAGACCTATGGCTACACCTTC CASSLGQTYGYTF
TRBJ2-5 - TRBV5-4 - TGTGCCAGCAGCTTGCCGGACTCCATAGAGACCCAGTACTTC CASSLPDSIETQYF
TRBJ2-7 - TRBV28 - TGTGCCAGCAGGAAGGGGCCCTACGAGCAGTACTTC CASRKGPYEQYF
TRBJ2-2 - TRBV6-1 - TGTGCCAGCACGGGACAGAACACCGGGGAGCTGTTTTTT CASTGQNTGELFF
TRBJ2-2 - TRBV11-2 TRBD1 TGTGCCAGCAGCCCGATCGACAGGGGGCTGGCCGGGGAGCTGTTTTTT CASSPIDRGLAGELFF
TRBJ2-5 - TRBV5-6 TRBD1 TGTGCCAGCAGCCCCCGGGACAGGGGGCGGGAGACCCAGTACTTC CASSPRDRGRETQYF
TRBJ1-6 - TRBV7-2 - TGTGCCAGCAGCTTAGTCGGGGGCGATGTGACACCCCTCCACTTT CASSLVGGDVTPLHF
TRBJ2-7 - TRBV6-1 TRBD2 TGTGCCAGCAGTGAACCGGGACTAGGTTTCCGAGATAAGGACGAGCAGTACTTC CASSEPGLGFRDKDEQYF
TRBJ1-3 - TRBV4-1 - TGCGCCAGCAGTGAATTCCCACTTTTGCAGGGCCGAAACACCATATATTTT CASSEFPLLQGRNTIYF
TRBJ2-5 - TRBV28 TRBD1 TGTGCCAGCAGTGCAGCCGGTGACAGGGGGGAACAAGAGACCCAGTACTTC CASSAAGDRGEQETQYF
TRBJ1-1 - TRBV7-8 - TGTGCCAGCAGCTCCTGGCTGAACACTGAAGCTTTCTTT CASSSWLNTEAFF
TRBJ2-6 - TRBV5-6 - TGTGCCAGCAGCTATCGGGGCTCTGGGGCCAACGTCCTGACTTTC CASSYRGSGANVLTF
TRBJ2-7 - TRBV6-1 - TGTGCCAGCAGTGACTTGACTATAATTTACGAGCAGTACTTC CASSDLTIIYEQYF
TRBJ1-2 once TRBV28 - TGTGCCAGTGCGCTACTTAACTATGGCTACACCTTC CASALLNYGYTF
TRBJ2-1 once TRBV29-1 TRBD1 TGCAGCGCCACGACAGGGGGCAATGAGCAGTTCTTC CSATTGGNEQFF
TRBJ1-1 - TRBV27 - TGTGCCAGCAGGTGGGGCGTGAACACTGAAGCTTTCTTT CASRWGVNTEAFF
TRBJ2-1 - TRBV29-1 TRBD1 TGCAGCGTTGAAGTCCCGGGACAGGGGCCGACCTACAATGAGCAGTTCTTC CSVEVPGQGPTYNEQFF
TRBJ2-1 - TRBV6-1 - TGTGCCAGCAGCACCCTCGACGGATCCTACAATGAGCAGTTCTTC CASSTLDGSYNEQFF
TRBJ2-7 - TRBV10-2 - TGCGCCAGCAGTGAGGATGGGAAGGGGGCCTACGAGCAGTACTTC CASSEDGKGAYEQYF
TRBJ2-5 - TRBV5-4 TRBD2 TGTGCCAGCAGCGATCCGACTAGCGGGAAAGAGACCCAGTACTTC CASSDPTSGKETQYF
TRBJ2-5 - TRBV5-4 - TGTGCCAGCAGCTTGAATAAACAGCAAGAGACCCAGTACTTC CASSLNKQQETQYF
TRBJ2-5 - TRBV6-1 - TGTGCCAGCAGTGTTAGGACGGAAAAAGAGACCCAGTACTTC CASSVRTEKETQYF
TRBJ2-3 - TRBV2 - TGTGCCACCACAAATTGGGTAATCCACGAAACAGATACGCAGTATTTT CATTNWVIHETDTQYF
TRBJ1-3 - TRBV19 - TGTGCCAGTAGTATCTTCGCTGGCTCTGGAAACACCATATATTTT CASSIFAGSGNTIYF
TRBJ2-7 - TRBV4-1 - TGCGCCAGCAGCCAAGTGGGACATCAGCTTCACTACGAGCAGTACTTC CASSQVGHQLHYEQYF
TRBJ2-3 - TRBV15 - TGTGCCACCAGGGACCATTCCACAGATACGCAGTATTTT CATRDHSTDTQYF
TRBJ1-2 - TRBV27 - TGTGCCAGCAGCCCCACAGGGATCGGTGGCTACACCTTC CASSPTGIGGYTF
TRBJ1-1 - TRBV5-1 TRBD1 TGCGCCAGCAGCTTGACCAGGGGGTACACTGAAGCTTTCTTT CASSLTRGYTEAFF